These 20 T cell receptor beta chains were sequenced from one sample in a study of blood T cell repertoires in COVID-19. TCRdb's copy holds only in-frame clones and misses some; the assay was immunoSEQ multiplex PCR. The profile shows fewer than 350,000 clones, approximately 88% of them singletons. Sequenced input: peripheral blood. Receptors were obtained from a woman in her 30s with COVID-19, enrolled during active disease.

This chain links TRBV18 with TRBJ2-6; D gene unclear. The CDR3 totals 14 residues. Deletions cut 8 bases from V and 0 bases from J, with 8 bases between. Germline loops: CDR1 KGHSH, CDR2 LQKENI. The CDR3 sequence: CASHELSGANVLTF. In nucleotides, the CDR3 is TGTGCCAGCCACGAGCTCTCTGGGGCCAACGTCCTGACTTTC.

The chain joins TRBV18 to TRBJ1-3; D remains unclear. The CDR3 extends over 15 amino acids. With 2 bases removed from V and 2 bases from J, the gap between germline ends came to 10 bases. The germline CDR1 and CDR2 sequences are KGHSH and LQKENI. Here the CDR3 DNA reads TGTGCCAGCTCACCAGGGTTACAGACTGGAAACACCATATATTTT. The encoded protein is CASSPGLQTGNTIYF.

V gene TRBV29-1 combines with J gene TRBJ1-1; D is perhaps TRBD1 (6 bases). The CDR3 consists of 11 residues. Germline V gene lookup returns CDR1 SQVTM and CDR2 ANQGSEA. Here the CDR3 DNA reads TGCGGAATCAGGGGAAACACTGAAGCTTTCTTT. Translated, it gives CGIRGNTEAFF.

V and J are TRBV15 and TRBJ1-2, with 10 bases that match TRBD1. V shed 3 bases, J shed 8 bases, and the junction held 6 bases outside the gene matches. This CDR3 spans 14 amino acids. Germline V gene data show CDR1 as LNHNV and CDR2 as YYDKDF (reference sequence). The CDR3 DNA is TGTGCCACCAGCAGCTGGGACAGGGGAGGGGGCTACACCTTC. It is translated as CATSSWDRGGGYTF. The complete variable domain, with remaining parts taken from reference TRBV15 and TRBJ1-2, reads DAMVIQNPRYQVTQFGKPVTLSCSQTLNHNVMYWYQQKSSQAPKLLFHYYDKDFNNEADTPDNFQSRRPNTSFCFLDIRSPGLGDTAMYLCATSSWDRGGGYTFGSGTRLTVV.

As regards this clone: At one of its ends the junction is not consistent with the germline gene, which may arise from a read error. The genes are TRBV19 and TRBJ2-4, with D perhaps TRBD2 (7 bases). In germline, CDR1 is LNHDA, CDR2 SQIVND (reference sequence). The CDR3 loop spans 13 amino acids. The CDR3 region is CSKRGAVENIQYF. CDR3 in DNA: TGCTCGAAACGGGGGGCAGTGGAAAACATTCAGTACTTC.

This CDR3 is CASSLQGNTEAFF. CDR3 bases: TGTGCCAGCAGTTTGCAGGGGAACACTGAAGCTTTCTTT. The chain combines TRBV27 with TRBJ1-1, with TRBD1 as a possible D gene (5 bases). Germline V gene lookup returns CDR1 MNHEY and CDR2 SMNVEV (reference sequence). The V gene lost 3 bases and the J gene lost 1 base, with 6 bases spanning the gap. The CDR3 totals 13 residues.

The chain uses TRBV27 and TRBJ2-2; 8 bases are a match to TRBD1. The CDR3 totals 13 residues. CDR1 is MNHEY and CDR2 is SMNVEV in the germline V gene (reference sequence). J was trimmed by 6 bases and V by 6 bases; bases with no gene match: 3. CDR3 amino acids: CASRPGGPGELFF. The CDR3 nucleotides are TGTGCCAGCAGGCCAGGGGGCCCCGGGGAGCTGTTTTTT.

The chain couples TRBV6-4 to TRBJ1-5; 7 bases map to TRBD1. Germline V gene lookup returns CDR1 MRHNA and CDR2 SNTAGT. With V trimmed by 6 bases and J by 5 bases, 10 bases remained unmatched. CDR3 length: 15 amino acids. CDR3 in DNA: TGTGCCAGCAGGGTCCAGGGGGACTCTTATCAGCCCCAGCATTTT. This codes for CASRVQGDSYQPQHF.

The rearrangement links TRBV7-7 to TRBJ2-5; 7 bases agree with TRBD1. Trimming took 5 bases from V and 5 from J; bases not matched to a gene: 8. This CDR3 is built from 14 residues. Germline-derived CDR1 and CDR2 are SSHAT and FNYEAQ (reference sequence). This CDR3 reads CASSRTGVGETQYF. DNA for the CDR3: TGTGCCAGCAGCCGCACAGGGGTCGGGGAGACCCAGTACTTC.

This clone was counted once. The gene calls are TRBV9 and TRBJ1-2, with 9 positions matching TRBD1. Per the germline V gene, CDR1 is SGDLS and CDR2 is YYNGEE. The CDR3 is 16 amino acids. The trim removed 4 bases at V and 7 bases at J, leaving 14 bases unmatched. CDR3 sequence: CASSHGQGRANVGYTF. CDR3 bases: TGTGCCAGCAGCCATGGACAGGGGAGGGCTAATGTTGGCTACACCTTC.

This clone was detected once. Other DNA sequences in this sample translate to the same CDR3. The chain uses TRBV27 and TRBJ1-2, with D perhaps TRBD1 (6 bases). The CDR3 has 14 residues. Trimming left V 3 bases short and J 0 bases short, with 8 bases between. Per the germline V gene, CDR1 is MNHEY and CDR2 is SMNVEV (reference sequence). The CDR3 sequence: CASSLTGANYGYTF. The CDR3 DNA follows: TGTGCCAGCAGTTTGACAGGAGCTAACTATGGCTACACCTTC.

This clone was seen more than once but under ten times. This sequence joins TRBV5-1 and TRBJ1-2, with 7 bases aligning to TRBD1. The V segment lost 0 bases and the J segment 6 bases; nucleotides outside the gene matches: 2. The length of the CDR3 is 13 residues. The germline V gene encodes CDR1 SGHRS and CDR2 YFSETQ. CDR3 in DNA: TGCGCCAGCAGCTTGGGGGACAGCCATGGCTACACCTTC. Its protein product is CASSLGDSHGYTF.

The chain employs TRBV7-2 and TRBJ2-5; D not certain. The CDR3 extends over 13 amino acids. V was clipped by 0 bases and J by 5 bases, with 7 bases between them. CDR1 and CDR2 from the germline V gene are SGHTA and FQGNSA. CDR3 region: CASSLAGPETQYF. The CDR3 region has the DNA TGTGCCAGCAGCTTAGCGGGCCCGGAGACCCAGTACTTC. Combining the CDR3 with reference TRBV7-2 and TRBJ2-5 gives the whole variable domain GAGVSQSPSNKVTEKGKDVELRCDPISGHTALYWYRQSLGQGLEFLIYFQGNSAPDKSGLPSDRFSAERTGGSVSTLTIQRTQQEDSAVYLCASSLAGPETQYFGPGTRLLVL.

The CDR3 loop is CASSSQGAITEAFF. Written as DNA, the CDR3 is TGTGCCAGCAGTTCGCAGGGGGCTATAACTGAAGCTTTCTTT. The chain combines TRBV27 with TRBJ1-1; 8 bases map to TRBD1. Germline CDR1 and CDR2: MNHEY and SMNVEV (reference sequence). J was trimmed by 5 bases and V by 4 bases; bases with no gene match: 6. The CDR3 covers 14 residues.

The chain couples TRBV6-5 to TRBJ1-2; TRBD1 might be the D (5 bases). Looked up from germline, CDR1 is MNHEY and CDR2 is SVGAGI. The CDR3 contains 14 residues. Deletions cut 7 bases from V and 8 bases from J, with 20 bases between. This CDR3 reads CASKHDGRANGYTF. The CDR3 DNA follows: TGTGCCAGCAAGCATGATGGCAGGGCAAACGGCTACACCTTC.

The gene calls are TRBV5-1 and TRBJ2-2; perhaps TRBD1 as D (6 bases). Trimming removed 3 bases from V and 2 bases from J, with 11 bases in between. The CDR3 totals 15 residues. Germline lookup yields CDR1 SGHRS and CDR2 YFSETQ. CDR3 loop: CASSSDSLNTGELFF. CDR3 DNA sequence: TGCGCCAGCAGCTCGGACAGCCTAAACACCGGGGAGCTGTTTTTT. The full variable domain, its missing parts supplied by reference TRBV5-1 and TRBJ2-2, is KAGVTQTPRYLIKTRGQQVTLSCSPISGHRSVSWYQQTPGQGLQFLFEYFSETQRNKGNFPGRFSGRQFSNSRSEMNVSTLELGDSALYLCASSSDSLNTGELFFGEGSRLTVL.

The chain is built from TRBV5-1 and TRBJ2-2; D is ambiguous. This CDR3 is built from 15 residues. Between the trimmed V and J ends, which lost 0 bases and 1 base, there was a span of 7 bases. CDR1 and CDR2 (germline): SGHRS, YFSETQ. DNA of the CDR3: TGCGCCAGCAGCTTGGACTCGATGAACACCGGGGAGCTGTTTTTT. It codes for CASSLDSMNTGELFF.

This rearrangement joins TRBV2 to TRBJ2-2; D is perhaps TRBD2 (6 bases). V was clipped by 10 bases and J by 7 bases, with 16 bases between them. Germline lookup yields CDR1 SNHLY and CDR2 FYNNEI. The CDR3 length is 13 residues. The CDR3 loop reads CATKLGRGGELFF. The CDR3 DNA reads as TGTGCCACCAAACTAGGGCGGGGCGGGGAGCTGTTTTTT. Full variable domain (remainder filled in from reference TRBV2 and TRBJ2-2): EPEVTQTPSHQVTQMGQEVILRCVPISNHLYFYWYRQILGQKVEFLVSFYNNEISEKSEIFDDQFSVERPDGSNFTLKIRSTKLEDSAMYFCATKLGRGGELFFGEGSRLTVL.

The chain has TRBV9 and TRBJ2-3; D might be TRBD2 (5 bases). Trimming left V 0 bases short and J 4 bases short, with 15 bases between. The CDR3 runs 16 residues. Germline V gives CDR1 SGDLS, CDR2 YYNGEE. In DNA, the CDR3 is TGTGCCAGCAGCGTAGGAAAACTGGCGGGCCCAGATACGCAGTATTTT. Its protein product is CASSVGKLAGPDTQYF.

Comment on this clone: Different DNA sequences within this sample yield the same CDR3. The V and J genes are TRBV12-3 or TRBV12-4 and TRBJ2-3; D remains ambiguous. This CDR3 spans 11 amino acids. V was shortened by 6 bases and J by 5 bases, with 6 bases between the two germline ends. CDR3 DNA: TGTGCCAGCAGCCTCCGAGATACGCAGTATTTT. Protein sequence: CASSLRDTQYF.